These 6 T cell receptor beta chains were sequenced from one sample in a study of T cells in Graves' hyperthyroidism and ophthalmopathy. Regions amplified from RNA transcripts were the TCR beta CDR3 regions. Using the HTBI primer set, a first-round RT-PCR was run on the TCR CDR3. TCRdb reprocessed the multiplex PCR reads via MiXCR and lists one record per CDR3 protein. Here the sample spans 600,000 to 850,000 distinct CDR3 sequences, around 19% being singletons. Sequenced material: blood. All receptors derive from a woman aged 50 to 60 with Graves' hyperthyroidism that later progressed to Graves' ophthalmopathy.

This clonotype was observed a handful of times. The V and J genes are TRBV19 and TRBJ1-1, with D perhaps matching TRBD1 (5 bases). V dropped 5 bases and J dropped 0 bases, with 13 bases sitting between them. The CDR3 extends over 15 amino acids. CDR1 and CDR2 (germline): LNHDA, SQIVND (reference sequence). Here the CDR3 reads CASSGRGVLNTEAFF. Here the CDR3 DNA reads TGTGCCAGTAGTGGACGGGGGGTCTTGAACACTGAAGCTTTCTTT. Full variable domain (outside the CDR3, taken from reference TRBV19 and TRBJ1-1): DGGITQSPKYLFRKEGQNVTLSCEQNLNHDAMYWYRQDPGQGLRLIYYSQIVNDFQKGDIAEGYSVSREKKESFPLTVTSAQKNPTAFYLCASSGRGVLNTEAFFGQGTRLTVV.

This clonotype has a count of ten or more. The V gene is TRBV6-1, the J gene TRBJ1-1, with 7 bases that match TRBD1. The J segment lost 1 base and the V segment lost 6 bases, leaving 5 bases of the junction unmatched. Per the germline V gene, CDR1 is MNHNS and CDR2 is SASEGT. This CDR3 region has 14 residues. CDR3 sequence (DNA): TGTGCCAGCAGACGACAGGGAAAGAACACTGAAGCTTTCTTT. It encodes CASRRQGKNTEAFF.

This clonotype has just a few counts. The chain has TRBV3-1 and TRBJ2-2; D remains unclear. The germline V and J ends were trimmed by 7 bases and 4 bases, with 16 bases remaining between them. CDR1 and CDR2 from the germline V gene are LGHDT and YNNKEL (reference sequence). The CDR3 loop spans 15 amino acids. CDR3 DNA: TGTGCCAGCACCGACACTATGCTCCGCACCGGGGAGCTGTTTTTT. It encodes CASTDTMLRTGELFF.

This clonotype turned up a few times. This chain uses TRBV6-1 with TRBJ1-1; TRBD1 matches 7 bases. After removal of 6 bases from V and 13 bases from J, the junction contained 14 bases not matched to a gene. Germline V gene sequence: CDR1 MNHNS, CDR2 SASEGT. The CDR3 has 13 residues. The CDR3 DNA sequence: TGTGCCAGCAGCCGTGGACAGGCGGGGTTAGATTTCTTT. This encodes CASSRGQAGLDFF.

This clonotype came up a few times. The chain is built from TRBV11-2 and TRBJ1-2, with unresolved D. The germline V gene has CDR1 SGHAT and CDR2 FQNNGV. This CDR3 is built from 14 residues. V gave up 0 bases and J gave up 4 bases, with 9 bases separating them. Here the CDR3 reads CASSLDRTVYGYTF. The CDR3 DNA follows: TGTGCCAGCAGCTTAGATCGAACCGTCTATGGCTACACCTTC.

This clonotype occurred many times. This rearrangement joins TRBV7-9 to TRBJ2-7; 8 nucleotides agree with TRBD1. Germline CDR1 reads SEHNR; CDR2 reads FQNEAQ (reference sequence). This CDR3 region has 16 residues. V lost 0 bases to trimming and J lost 3 bases; unmatched junction nucleotides: 7. The CDR3 region is CASSLATGQGFYEQYF. The CDR3 DNA sequence: TGTGCCAGCAGCTTAGCTACCGGACAGGGTTTCTACGAGCAGTACTTC.